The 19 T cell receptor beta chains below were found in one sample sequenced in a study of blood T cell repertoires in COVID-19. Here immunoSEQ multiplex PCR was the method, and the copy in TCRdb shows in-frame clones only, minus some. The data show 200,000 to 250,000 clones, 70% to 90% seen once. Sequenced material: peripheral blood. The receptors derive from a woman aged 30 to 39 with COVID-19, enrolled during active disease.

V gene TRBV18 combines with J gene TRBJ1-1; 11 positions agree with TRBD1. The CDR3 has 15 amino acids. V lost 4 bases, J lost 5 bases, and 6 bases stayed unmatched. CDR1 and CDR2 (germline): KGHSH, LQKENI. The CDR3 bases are TGTGCCAGCTCACTTGGGACAGGGGGTTTTACTGAAGCTTTCTTT. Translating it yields CASSLGTGGFTEAFF.

The CDR3 here is CATSPKGAWANVLTF. CDR3 bases: TGTGCCACCAGTCCCAAGGGGGCGTGGGCCAACGTCCTGACTTTC. The V call is TRBV24-1, the J call TRBJ2-6; 7 bases align to TRBD1. CDR3 size: 15 residues. Germline V gene data show CDR1 as KGHDR and CDR2 as SFDVKD. The V segment lost 6 bases and the J segment 5 bases; nucleotides outside the gene matches: 6.

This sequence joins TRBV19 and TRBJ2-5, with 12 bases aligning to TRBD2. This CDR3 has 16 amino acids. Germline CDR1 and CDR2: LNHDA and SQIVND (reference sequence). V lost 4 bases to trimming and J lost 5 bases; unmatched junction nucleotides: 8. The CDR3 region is CASSRELAGGGETQYF. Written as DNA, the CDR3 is TGTGCCAGTAGTAGGGAACTAGCGGGAGGAGGTGAGACCCAGTACTTC.

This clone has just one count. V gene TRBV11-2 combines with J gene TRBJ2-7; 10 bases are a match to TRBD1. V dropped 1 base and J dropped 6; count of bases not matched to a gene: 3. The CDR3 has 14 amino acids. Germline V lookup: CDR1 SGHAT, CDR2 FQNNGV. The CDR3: CASSLGWDRGEQYV. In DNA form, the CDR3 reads TGTGCCAGCAGCTTAGGCTGGGACAGGGGCGAGCAGTACGTC.

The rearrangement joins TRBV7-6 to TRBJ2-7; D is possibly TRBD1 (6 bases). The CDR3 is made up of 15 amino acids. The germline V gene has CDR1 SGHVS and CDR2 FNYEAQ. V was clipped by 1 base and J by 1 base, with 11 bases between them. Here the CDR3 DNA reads TGTGCCAGCAGCTTAGGGGACACTCGTTCCTACGAGCAGTACTTC. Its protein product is CASSLGDTRSYEQYF. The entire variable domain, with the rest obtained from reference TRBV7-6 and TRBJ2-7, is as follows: GAGVSQSPRYKVTKRGQDVALRCDPISGHVSLYWYRQALGQGPEFLTYFNYEAQQDKSGLPNDRFSAERPEGSISTLTIQRTEQRDSAMYRCASSLGDTRSYEQYFGPGTRLTVT.

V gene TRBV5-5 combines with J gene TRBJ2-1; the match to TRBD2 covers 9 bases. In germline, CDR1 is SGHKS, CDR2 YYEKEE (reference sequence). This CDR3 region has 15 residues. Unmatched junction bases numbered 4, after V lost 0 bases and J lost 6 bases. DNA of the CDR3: TGTGCCAGCAGCTTGGCCCTAGCGGGGACCAATGAGCAGTTCTTC. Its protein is CASSLALAGTNEQFF. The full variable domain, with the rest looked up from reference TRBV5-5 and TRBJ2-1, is DAGVTQSPTHLIKTRGQQVTLRCSPISGHKSVSWYQQVLGQGPQFIFQYYEKEERGRGNFPDRFSARQFPNYSSELNVNALLLGDSALYLCASSLALAGTNEQFFGPGTRLTVL.

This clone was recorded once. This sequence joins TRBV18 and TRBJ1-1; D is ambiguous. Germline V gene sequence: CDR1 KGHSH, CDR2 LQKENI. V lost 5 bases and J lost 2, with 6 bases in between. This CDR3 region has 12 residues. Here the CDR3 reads CASSVQNTEAFF. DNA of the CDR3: TGTGCCAGCTCAGTACAAAACACTGAAGCTTTCTTT.

The CDR3 DNA reads TGTGCCTGGAGGAGGATAGCGCCCTTTACCCCGTTCTTC. Translation: CAWRRIAPFTPFF. The V gene is TRBV30, the J gene TRBJ2-1, with TRBD2 as a possible D gene (5 bases). The V gene lost 3 bases and the J gene lost 15 bases, with 21 bases spanning the gap. The CDR3 totals 13 residues. Germline CDR1 GTSNPN, CDR2 SVGIG (reference sequence).

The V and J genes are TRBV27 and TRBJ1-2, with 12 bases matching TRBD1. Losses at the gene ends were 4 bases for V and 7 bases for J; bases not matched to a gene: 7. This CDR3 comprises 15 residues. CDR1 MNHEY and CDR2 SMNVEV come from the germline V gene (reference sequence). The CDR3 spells CASSSRDRGRGGYTF. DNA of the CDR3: TGTGCCAGCAGTTCACGGGACAGGGGGCGGGGTGGCTACACCTTC.

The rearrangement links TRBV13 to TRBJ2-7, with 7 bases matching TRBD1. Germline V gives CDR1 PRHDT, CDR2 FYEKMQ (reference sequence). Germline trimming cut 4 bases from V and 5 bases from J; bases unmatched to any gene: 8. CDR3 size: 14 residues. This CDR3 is CASSSQDRFHEQYF. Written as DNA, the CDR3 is TGTGCCAGCAGCTCCCAGGACAGGTTCCACGAGCAGTACTTC.

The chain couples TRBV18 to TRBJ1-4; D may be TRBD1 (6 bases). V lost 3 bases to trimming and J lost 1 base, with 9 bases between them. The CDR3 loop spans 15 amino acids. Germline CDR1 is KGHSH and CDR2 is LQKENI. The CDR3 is CASSPLQGTNEKLFF. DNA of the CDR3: TGTGCCAGCTCACCGCTACAGGGAACTAATGAAAAACTGTTTTTT. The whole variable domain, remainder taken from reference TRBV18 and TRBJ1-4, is NAGVMQNPRHLVRRRGQEARLRCSPMKGHSHVYWYRQLPEEGLKFMVYLQKENIIDESGMPKERFSAEFPKEGPSILRIQQVVRGDSAAYFCASSPLQGTNEKLFFGSGTQLSVL.

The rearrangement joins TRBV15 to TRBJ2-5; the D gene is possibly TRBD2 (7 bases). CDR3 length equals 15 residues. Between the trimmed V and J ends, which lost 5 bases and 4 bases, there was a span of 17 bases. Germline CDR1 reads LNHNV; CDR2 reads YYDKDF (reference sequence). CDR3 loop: CATSDRQAGAETQYF. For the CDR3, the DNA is TGTGCCACCAGCGACCGCCAGGCGGGGGCAGAGACCCAGTACTTC.

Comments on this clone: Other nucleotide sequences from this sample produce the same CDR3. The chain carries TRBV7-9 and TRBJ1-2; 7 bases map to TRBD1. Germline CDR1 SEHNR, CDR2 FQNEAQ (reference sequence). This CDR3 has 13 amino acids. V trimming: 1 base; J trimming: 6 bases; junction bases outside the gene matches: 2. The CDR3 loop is CASSLEGAHGYTF. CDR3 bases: TGTGCCAGCAGCTTAGAGGGGGCCCATGGCTACACCTTC.

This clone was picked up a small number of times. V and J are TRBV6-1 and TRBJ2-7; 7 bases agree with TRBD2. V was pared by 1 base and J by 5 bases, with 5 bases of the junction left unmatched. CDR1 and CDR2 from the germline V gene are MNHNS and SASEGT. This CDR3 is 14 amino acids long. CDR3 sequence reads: CASSEGLAVDEQYF. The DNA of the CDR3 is TGTGCCAGCAGTGAAGGACTAGCTGTCGACGAGCAGTACTTC.

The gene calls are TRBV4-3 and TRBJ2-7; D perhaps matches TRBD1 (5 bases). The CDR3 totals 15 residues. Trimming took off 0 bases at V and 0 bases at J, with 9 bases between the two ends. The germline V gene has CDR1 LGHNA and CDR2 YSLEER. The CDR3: CASSQDQGNSYEQYF. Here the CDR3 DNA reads TGCGCCAGCAGCCAAGATCAGGGCAACTCCTACGAGCAGTACTTC.

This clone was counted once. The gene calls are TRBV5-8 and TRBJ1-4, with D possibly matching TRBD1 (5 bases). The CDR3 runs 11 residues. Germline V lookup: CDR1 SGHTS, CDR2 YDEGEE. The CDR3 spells CGGAFNEKLFF. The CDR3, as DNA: TGTGGCGGGGCATTTAATGAAAAACTGTTTTTT. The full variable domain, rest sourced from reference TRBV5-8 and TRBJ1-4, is EAGVTQSPTHLIKTRGQQATLRCSPISGHTSVYWYQQALGLGLQFLLWYDEGEERNRGNFPPRFSGRQFPNYSSELNVNALELEDSALYLCGGAFNEKLFFGSGTQLSVL.

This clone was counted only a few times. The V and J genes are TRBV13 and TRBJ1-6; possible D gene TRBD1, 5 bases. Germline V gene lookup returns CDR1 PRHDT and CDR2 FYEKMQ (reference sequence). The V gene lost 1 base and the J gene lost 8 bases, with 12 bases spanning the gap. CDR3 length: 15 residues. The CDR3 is CASSLARGGHSPLHF. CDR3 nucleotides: TGTGCCAGCAGCTTAGCAAGGGGCGGCCATTCACCCCTCCACTTT.

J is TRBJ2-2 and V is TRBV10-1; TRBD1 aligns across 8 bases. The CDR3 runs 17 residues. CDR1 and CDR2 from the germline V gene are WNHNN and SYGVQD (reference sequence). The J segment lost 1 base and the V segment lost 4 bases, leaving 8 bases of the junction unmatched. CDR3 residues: CASSAATGVENTGELFF. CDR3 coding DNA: TGCGCCAGCAGTGCGGCGACAGGGGTTGAGAACACCGGGGAGCTGTTTTTT.

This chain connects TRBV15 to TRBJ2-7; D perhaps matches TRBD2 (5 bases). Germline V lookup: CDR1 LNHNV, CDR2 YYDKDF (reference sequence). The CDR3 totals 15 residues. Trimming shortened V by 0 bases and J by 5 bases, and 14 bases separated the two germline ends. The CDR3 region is CATSRDWEKPDEQYF. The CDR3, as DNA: TGTGCCACCAGCAGAGATTGGGAGAAGCCGGACGAGCAGTACTTC.